This T cell receptor (beta chain) was sequenced in a study of quantifying T cell responses using KT2 cells. Study background: RNA was reverse transcribed with TCR alpha and beta constant-region primers. A predetermined fluorescence threshold ended the second PCR, run as a qPCR.

With regard to this clonotype: The antigen is undetermined.

An oligo carrying a UMI was ligated to the cDNA 3' end. First-round PCR used around 4 cycles and beta primers RC1.1 and RC1.2 covering TRBC1 and TRBC2. Each CDR3 protein is one row after TCRdb ran MiXCR on the UMI-ligation and nested PCR reads. Found here are about 33,000 distinct CDR3 sequences, approximately 10% of them singletons; the top ten hold 8% to 10%. Study-wide points: KT2 clone alpha and beta sequence counts scaled linearly with input KT2 cell number. Very high KT2 spike-in numbers caused saturation in KT2 sequence detection.

Trimming removed 4 bases from V and 8 bases from J; junction bases left unmatched: 23. The CDR3 is made up of 19 amino acids. The V call is TRBV12-3 or TRBV12-4, the J call TRBJ2-1, with 7 positions matching TRBD2. The TCR originated in a human donor. The material sequenced was PBMCs spiked with cells of the T cell clone KT2. CDR3 DNA sequence: TGTGCCAGCAGTTACTATAACCTGGTTGAGAGCGGGATGGACTATGAGCAGTTCTTC. This codes for CASSYYNLVESGMDYEQFF.